This TCR beta chain was sequenced during a study of shared clonotypes between healthy human individuals. General study findings and limits: With a few donors compared, about 5% of naive CD4 clonotypes were shared. Memory subsets generally showed lower estimated richness than naive subsets. When compared with the clonotypes that were shared by all four sorted-subset donors, the non-shared clonotypes turned out to have lower generation probabilities.

Genomic DNA per cell subset filled all wells of several immunoSEQ plates. TCRdb's copy holds only in-frame clones and misses some; the assay was immunoSEQ multiplex PCR. This sample yields 550,000 to 850,000 clones, of which roughly 72% are seen a single time; 1.8% belongs to the top ten. As regards this clone: What it recognizes is unknown.

Germline V gives CDR1 MDHEN, CDR2 SYDVKM. V lost 3 bases and J lost 6, with 13 bases in between. The CDR3 runs 14 residues. The V gene is TRBV28, the J gene TRBJ2-3; tentative D call: TRBD1 (5 bases). This TCR was sampled from a woman aged 25 to 39 in good health. Sequenced: memory CD4+ T cells sorted from blood. The subset denotes: CD45RA-negative fraction. CDR3 protein: CASSFPGPEDTQYF. Here the CDR3 DNA reads TGTGCCAGCAGTTTTCCAGGGCCGGAGGATACGCAGTATTTT.